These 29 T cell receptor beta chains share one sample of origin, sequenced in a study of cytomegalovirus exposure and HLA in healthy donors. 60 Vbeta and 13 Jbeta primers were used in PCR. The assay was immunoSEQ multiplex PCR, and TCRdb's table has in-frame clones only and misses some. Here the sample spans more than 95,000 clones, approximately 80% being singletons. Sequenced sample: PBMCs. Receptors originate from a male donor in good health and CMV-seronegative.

The CDR3 nucleotides are TGTGCCAGCATGAGGACTAGCGGACCCACAGATACGCAGTATTTT. Encoded protein: CASMRTSGPTDTQYF. The chain recombines TRBV6-1 with TRBJ2-3; TRBD2 matches 10 bases. The V gene end was trimmed by 7 bases and the J gene end by 2 bases; junction bases not matched to a gene: 6. The CDR3 totals 15 residues. Germline-derived CDR1 and CDR2 are MNHNS and SASEGT.

The CDR3 DNA is TGTGCCTGGAGTGCCGCTAGCGGGATGAATGAGCAGTTCTTC. Amino acids: CAWSAASGMNEQFF. V and J are TRBV30 and TRBJ2-1, with 9 nucleotides matching TRBD2. Trimming cost V 1 base and J 7 bases; bases outside gene matches: 5. Germline values: CDR1 GTSNPN, CDR2 SVGIG (reference sequence). The CDR3 sequence is 14 residues long.

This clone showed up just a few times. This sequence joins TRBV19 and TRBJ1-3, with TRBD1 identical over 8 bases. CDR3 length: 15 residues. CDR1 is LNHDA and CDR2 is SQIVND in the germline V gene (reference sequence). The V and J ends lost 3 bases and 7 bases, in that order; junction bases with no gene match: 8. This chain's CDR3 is CASSIGQGGGNTIYF. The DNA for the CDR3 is TGTGCCAGTAGTATCGGACAGGGAGGGGGCAACACCATATATTTT.

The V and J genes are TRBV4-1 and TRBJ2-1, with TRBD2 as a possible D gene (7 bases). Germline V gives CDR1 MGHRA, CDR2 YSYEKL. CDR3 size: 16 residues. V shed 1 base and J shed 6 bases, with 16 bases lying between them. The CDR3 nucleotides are TGCGCCAGCAGCCAAGTGGGGCGGGGGCCCCTCAATGAGCAGTTCTTC. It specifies CASSQVGRGPLNEQFF.

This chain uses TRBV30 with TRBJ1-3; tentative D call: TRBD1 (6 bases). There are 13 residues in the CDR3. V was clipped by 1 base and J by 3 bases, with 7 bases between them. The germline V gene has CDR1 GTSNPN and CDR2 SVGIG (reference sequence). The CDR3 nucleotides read TGTGCCTGGAGTGACAGGGTTGGAAACACCATATATTTT. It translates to CAWSDRVGNTIYF.

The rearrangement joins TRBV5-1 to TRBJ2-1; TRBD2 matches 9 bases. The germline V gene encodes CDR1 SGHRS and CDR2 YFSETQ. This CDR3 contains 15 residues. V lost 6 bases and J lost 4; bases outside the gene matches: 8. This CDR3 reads CASTIAGVGYNEQFF. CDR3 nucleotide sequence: TGCGCCAGCACCATAGCGGGAGTTGGATACAATGAGCAGTTCTTC.

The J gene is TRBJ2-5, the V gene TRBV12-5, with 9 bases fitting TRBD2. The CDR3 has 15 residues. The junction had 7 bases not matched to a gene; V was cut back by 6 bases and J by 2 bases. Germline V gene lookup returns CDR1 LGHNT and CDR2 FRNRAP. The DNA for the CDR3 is TGTGCTAGTGGCTATAGCGGGAGAGGACAAGAGACCCAGTACTTC. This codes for CASGYSGRGQETQYF.

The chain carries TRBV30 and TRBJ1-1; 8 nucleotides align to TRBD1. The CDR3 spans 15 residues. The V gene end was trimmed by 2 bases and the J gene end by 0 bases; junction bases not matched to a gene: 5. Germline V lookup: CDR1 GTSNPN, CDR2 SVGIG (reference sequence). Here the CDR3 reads CAWSLKTGVNTEAFF. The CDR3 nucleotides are TGTGCCTGGAGTCTTAAGACAGGGGTGAACACTGAAGCTTTCTTT.

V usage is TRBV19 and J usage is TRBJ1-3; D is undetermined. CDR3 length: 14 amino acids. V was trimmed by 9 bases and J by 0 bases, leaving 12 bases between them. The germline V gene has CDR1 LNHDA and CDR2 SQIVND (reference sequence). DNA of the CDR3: TGTGCCAGCAGGTTTTCGGACTCTGGAAACACCATATATTTT. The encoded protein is CASRFSDSGNTIYF.

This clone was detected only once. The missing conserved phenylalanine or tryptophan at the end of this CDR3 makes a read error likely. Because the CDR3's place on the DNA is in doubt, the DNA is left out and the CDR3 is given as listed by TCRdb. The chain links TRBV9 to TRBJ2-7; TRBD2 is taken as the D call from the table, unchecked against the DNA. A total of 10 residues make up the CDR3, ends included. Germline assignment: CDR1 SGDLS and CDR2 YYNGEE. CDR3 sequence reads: CASSGGTLTG.

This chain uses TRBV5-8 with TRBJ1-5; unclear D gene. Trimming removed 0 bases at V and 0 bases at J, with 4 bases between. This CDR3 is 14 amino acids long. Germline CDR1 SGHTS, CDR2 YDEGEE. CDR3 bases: TGTGCCAGCAGCTTGGCCAGTAGCAATCAGCCCCAGCATTTT. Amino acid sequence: CASSLASSNQPQHF.

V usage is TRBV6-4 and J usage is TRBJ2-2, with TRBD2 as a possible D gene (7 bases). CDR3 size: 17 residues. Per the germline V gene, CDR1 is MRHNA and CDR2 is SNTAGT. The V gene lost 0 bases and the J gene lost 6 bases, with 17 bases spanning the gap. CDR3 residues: CASSDSGAGAKSGELFF. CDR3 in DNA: TGTGCCAGCAGTGACTCGGGGGCGGGAGCTAAATCCGGGGAGCTGTTTTTT.

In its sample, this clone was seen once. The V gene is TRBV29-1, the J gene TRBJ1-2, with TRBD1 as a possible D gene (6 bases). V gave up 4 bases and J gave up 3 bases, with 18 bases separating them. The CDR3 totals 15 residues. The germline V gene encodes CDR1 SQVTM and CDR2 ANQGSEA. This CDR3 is CSVGIGTNFYYGYTF. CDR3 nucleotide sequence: TGCAGCGTTGGGATCGGGACAAATTTCTACTATGGCTACACCTTC.

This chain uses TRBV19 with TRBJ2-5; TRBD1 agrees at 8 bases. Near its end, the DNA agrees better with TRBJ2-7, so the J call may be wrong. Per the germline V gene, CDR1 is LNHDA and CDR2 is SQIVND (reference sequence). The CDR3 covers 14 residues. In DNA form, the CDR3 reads TGTGCCAGTAGTACTGGGACAGGCTCCTACGAGCAGTACTTC. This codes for CASSTGTGSYEQYF.

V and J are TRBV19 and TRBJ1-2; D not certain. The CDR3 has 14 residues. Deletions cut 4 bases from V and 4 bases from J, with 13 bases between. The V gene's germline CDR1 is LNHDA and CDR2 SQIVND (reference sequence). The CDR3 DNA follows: TGTGCCAGTAGTACATCTGCGGCCTCCTATGGCTACACCTTC. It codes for CASSTSAASYGYTF.

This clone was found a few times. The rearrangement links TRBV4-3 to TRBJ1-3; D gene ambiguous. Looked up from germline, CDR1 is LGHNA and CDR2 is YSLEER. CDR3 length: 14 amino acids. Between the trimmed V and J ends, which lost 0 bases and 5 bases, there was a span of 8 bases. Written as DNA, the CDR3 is TGCGCCAGCAGCCAAGAGCTCAGGAGAAACACCATATATTTT. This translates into CASSQELRRNTIYF.

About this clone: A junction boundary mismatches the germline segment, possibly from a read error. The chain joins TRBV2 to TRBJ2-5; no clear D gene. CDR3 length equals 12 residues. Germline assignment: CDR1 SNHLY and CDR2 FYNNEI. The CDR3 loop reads CASSPTRLTQHF. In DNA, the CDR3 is TGTGCCAGCAGCCCCACCCGATTGACTCAACACTTC.

CDR3 sequence: CASTTYGGQGYDEQYF. The DNA of the CDR3 is TGCGCCAGCACCACCTACGGAGGACAGGGGTACGACGAGCAGTACTTC. The J gene is TRBJ2-7, the V gene TRBV5-1; 9 bases map to TRBD1. CDR1 is SGHRS, CDR2 YFSETQ, per germline. Trimming took 6 bases from V and 5 from J; bases not matched to a gene: 15. CDR3 length: 16 amino acids. Full variable domain (remainder filled in from reference TRBV5-1 and TRBJ2-7): KAGVTQTPRYLIKTRGQQVTLSCSPISGHRSVSWYQQTPGQGLQFLFEYFSETQRNKGNFPGRFSGRQFSNSRSEMNVSTLELGDSALYLCASTTYGGQGYDEQYFGPGTRLTVT.

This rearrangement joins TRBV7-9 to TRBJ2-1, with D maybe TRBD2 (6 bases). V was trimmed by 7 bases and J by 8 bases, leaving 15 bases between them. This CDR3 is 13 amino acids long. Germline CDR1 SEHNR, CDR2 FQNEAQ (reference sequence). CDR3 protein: CASNGTPGDEQFF. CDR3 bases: TGTGCCAGCAACGGGACTCCTGGGGATGAGCAGTTCTTC.

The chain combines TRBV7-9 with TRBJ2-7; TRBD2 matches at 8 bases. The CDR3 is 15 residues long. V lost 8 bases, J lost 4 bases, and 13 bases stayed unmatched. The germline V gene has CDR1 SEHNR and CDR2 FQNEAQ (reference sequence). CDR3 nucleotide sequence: TGTGCCAGCGGGATAGCGGGACTGGCGGGGTACGAGCAGTACTTC. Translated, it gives CASGIAGLAGYEQYF.

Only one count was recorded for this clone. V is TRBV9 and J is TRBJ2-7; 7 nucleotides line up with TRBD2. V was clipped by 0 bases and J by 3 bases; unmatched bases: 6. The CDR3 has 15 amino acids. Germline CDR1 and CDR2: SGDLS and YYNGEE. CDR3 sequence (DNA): TGTGCCAGCAGCGTAGAACCTGGCGGGGGCTACGAGCAGTACTTC. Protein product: CASSVEPGGGYEQYF.

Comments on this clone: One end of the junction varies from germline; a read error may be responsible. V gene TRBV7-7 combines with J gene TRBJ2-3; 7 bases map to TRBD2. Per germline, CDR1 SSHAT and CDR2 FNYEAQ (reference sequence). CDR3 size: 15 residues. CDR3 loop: CASSLGGSTTDTQYF. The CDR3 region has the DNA TGTGCTAGCAGCTTGGGCGGGAGTACTACAGATACGCAGTATTTT.

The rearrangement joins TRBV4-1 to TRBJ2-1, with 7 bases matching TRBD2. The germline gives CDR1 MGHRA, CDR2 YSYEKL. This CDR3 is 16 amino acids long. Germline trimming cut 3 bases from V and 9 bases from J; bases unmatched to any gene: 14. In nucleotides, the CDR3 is TGCGCCAGCAGCCATGTCACGGGAGGTCCTACGATTGAGCAGTTCTTC. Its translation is CASSHVTGGPTIEQFF.

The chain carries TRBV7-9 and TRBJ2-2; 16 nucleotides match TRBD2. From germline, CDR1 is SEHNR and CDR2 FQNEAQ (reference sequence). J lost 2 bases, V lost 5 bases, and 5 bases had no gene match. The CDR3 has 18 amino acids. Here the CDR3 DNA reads TGTGCCAGCAGCCCCGGGACTAGCGGGAGGGGTAACACCGGGGAGCTGTTTTTT. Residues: CASSPGTSGRGNTGELFF.

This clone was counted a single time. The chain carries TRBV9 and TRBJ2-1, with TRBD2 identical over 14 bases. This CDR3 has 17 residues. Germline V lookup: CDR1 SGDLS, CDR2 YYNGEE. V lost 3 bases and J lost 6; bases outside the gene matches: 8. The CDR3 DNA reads TGTGCCAGCAGCGCCAGACTAGCGGGAGGGAGCGGCAATGAGCAGTTCTTC. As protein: CASSARLAGGSGNEQFF.

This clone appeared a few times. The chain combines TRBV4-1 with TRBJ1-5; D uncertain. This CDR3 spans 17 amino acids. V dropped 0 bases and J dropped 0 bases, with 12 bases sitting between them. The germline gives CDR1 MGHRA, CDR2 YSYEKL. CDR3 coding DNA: TGCGCCAGCAGCCAAGATGGTAGCGGGTATAGCAATCAGCCCCAGCATTTT. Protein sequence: CASSQDGSGYSNQPQHF.

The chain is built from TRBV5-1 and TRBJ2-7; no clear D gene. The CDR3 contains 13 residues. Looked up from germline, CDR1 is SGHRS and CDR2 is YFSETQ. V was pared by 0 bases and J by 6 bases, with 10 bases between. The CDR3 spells CASSLVLTREQYF. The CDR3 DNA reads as TGCGCCAGCAGCTTGGTCTTAACTCGCGAGCAGTACTTC.

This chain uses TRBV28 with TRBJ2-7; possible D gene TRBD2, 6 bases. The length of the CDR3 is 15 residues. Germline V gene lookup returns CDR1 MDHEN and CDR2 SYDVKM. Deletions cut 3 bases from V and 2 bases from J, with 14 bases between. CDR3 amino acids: CASSFPYGGTYEQYF. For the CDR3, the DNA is TGTGCCAGCAGTTTCCCCTACGGAGGGACCTACGAGCAGTACTTC.

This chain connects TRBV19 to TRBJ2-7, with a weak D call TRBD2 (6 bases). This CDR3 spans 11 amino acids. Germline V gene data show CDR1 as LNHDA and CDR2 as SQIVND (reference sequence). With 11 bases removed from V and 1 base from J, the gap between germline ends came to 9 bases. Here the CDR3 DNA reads TGTGCCGCCGGAGGGTCCTACGAGCAGTACTTC. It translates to CAAGGSYEQYF. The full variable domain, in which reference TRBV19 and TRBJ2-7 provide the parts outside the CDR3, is DGGITQSPKYLFRKEGQNVTLSCEQNLNHDAMYWYRQDPGQGLRLIYYSQIVNDFQKGDIAEGYSVSREKKESFPLTVTSAQKNPTAFYLCAAGGSYEQYFGPGTRLTVT.